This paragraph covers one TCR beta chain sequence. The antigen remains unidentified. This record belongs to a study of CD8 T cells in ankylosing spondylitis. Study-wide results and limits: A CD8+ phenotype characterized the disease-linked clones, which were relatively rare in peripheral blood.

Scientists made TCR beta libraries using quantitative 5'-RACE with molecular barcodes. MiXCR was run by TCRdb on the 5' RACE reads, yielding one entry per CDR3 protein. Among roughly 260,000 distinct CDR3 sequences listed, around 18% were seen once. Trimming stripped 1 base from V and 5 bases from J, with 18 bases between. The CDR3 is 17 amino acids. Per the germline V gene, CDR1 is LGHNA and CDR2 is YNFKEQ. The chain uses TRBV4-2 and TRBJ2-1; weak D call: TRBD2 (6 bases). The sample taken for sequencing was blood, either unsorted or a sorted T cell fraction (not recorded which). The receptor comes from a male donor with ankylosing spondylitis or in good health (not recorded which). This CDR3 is CASSQGDAGLSHNEQFF. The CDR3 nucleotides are TGTGCCAGCAGCCAAGGTGATGCGGGGCTTTCCCACAATGAGCAGTTCTTC.